The rows below give T cell receptor beta chains drawn from one sample of a study of T cell responses to AZD1222 COVID-19 vaccine. Clones were sequenced by immunoSEQ multiplex PCR, and TCRdb holds only the in-frame ones, with some missing. The sample lists 95,000 to 130,000 clones; roughly nine tenths were seen once. The source was peripheral blood, collected on day 0 of AZD1222 vaccination. These receptors were collected from an adult in good health. Each CDR3 is given with its conserved first and last residue.

len | j_gene | v_gene | CDR3aa
15 | TRBJ1-4 | TRBV25-1 | CASSEGEGPNEKLFF
16 | TRBJ1-6 | TRBV9 | CASSAQWTDLNSPLHF
15 | TRBJ2-5 | TRBV19 | CASSIGDRNQETQYF
15 | TRBJ1-2 | TRBV6-5 | CASSYYQGSDGGYTF
14 | TRBJ2-7 | TRBV5-1 | CASSLETSGYEQYF
15 | TRBJ2-3 | TRBV13 | CASSLTSSDADTQYF
16 | TRBJ2-3 | TRBV28 | CASSLARAGLTDTQYF
16 | TRBJ1-2 | TRBV28 | CASSLAGSTLGYGYTF
11 | TRBJ2-7 | TRBV10-3 | CAVTSGYEQYF
17 | TRBJ2-3 | TRBV5-4 | CASSPPGLAGVGDTQYF
14 | TRBJ2-2 | TRBV11-2 | CASSRRDLTGELFF
15 | TRBJ1-2 | TRBV28 | CASRLRPALGYGYTF
13 | TRBJ2-7 | TRBV27 | CASSLSKSGEQYF
13 | TRBJ1-1 | TRBV12-3/TRBV12-4 | CATSYGGPAEAFF
15 | TRBJ1-5 | TRBV28 | CASSFPGGGNQPQHF
19 | TRBJ2-1 | TRBV5-4 | CASSHPGLAGGRVYNEQFF
14 | TRBJ2-5 | TRBV5-1 | CASSLLGQQETQYF
18 | TRBJ2-7 | TRBV9 | CASSVGVGAGTAYYEQYF
16 | TRBJ1-2 | TRBV5-1 | CASSFSPEPYNYGYTF
13 | TRBJ1-2 | TRBV12-3/TRBV12-4 | CASSPDSNYGYTF
12 | TRBJ1-2 | TRBV6-5 | CASLMGLYGYTF
14 | TRBJ2-2 | TRBV15 | CATSRNLYTGELFF
13 | TRBJ1-6 | TRBV6-1 | CASSEVVDSPLHF
13 | TRBJ1-3 | TRBV10-1 | CASSDRAGNTIYF
14 | TRBJ2-1 | TRBV29-1 | CSVDGTSEYNEQFF
15 | TRBJ1-4 | TRBV10-1 | CAQHSGLGVNEKLFF
14 | TRBJ1-3 | TRBV9 | CASSGRGGRDTIYF
14 | TRBJ2-7 | TRBV3-1/TRBV3-2 | CASSTGAKTYEQYF